Following are 25 T cell receptor beta chains from one sample sequenced in a study of blood T cell repertoires in COVID-19. Here immunoSEQ multiplex PCR was the method, and the copy in TCRdb shows in-frame clones only, minus some. The table lists fewer than 150,000 clones, about 85% of them singletons. The source material was peripheral blood. The receptors stem from a human donor in a cohort sampled during active COVID-19.

This chain links TRBV12-3 or TRBV12-4 with TRBJ1-1, with D unresolved. CDR3 length: 11 residues. Trimming shortened V by 6 bases and J by 8 bases, and 10 bases separated the two germline ends. CDR3 nucleotides: TGTGCCAGCAGGGGCCGGTCCGAAGCTTTCTTT. The encoded protein is CASRGRSEAFF.

This clone was counted only a few times. This chain links TRBV7-8 with TRBJ2-3; 8 nucleotides line up with TRBD2. The CDR3 runs 17 residues. V was pared by 1 base and J by 1 base, with 7 bases of the junction left unmatched. Germline V gene data show CDR1 as SGHVS and CDR2 as FQNEAQ. CDR3 region: CASSLGAGVDGTDTQYF. The CDR3 nucleotides are TGTGCCAGCAGCTTAGGAGCGGGGGTCGACGGCACAGATACGCAGTATTTT.

This clone has a count of ten or more. The chain links TRBV27 to TRBJ2-4, with TRBD1 matching 10 bases. Germline lookup yields CDR1 MNHEY and CDR2 SMNVEV (reference sequence). CDR3 length: 14 residues. V gave up 6 bases and J gave up 2 bases; unmatched junction bases: 1. In DNA form, the CDR3 reads TGTGCCAGCAGCGACAGGGGGCCCAAAAACATTCAGTACTTC. It is translated as CASSDRGPKNIQYF.

The CDR3 reads CATSRVSSGSSYNEQFF. CDR3 DNA sequence: TGTGCCACCAGCAGAGTTTCTAGCGGGAGCTCCTACAATGAGCAGTTCTTC. V gene TRBV15 combines with J gene TRBJ2-1; 10 bases agree with TRBD2. The trim removed 1 base at V and 0 bases at J, leaving 3 bases unmatched. The germline CDR1 and CDR2 sequences are LNHNV and YYDKDF (reference sequence). The CDR3 has 17 amino acids. The full variable domain, in which reference TRBV15 and TRBJ2-1 provide the parts outside the CDR3, is DAMVIQNPRYQVTQFGKPVTLSCSQTLNHNVMYWYQQKSSQAPKLLFHYYDKDFNNEADTPDNFQSRRPNTSFCFLDIRSPGLGDTAMYLCATSRVSSGSSYNEQFFGPGTRLTVL.

The chain employs TRBV5-1 and TRBJ2-3, with 9 bases aligning to TRBD2. The J segment lost 0 bases and the V segment lost 4 bases, leaving 15 bases of the junction unmatched. The CDR3 extends over 19 amino acids. CDR1 is SGHRS, CDR2 YFSETQ, per germline. CDR3 residues: CASSGTGLAGARSTDTQYF. In DNA, the CDR3 is TGCGCCAGCAGCGGAACGGGGTTAGCGGGAGCCCGTAGCACAGATACGCAGTATTTT.

The chain has TRBV2 and TRBJ2-7; D is ambiguous. CDR3 length: 14 amino acids. Germline values: CDR1 SNHLY, CDR2 FYNNEI. V dropped 2 bases and J dropped 1 base, with 9 bases sitting between them. The CDR3 sequence is CASSERVVSYEQYF. As DNA, the CDR3 is TGTGCCAGCAGTGAACGGGTCGTATCCTACGAGCAGTACTTC.

The chain carries TRBV24-1 and TRBJ2-1; 9 bases match TRBD1. V trimming: 4 bases; J trimming: 4 bases; junction bases outside the gene matches: 7. Germline-derived CDR1 and CDR2 are KGHDR and SFDVKD. The CDR3 length is 16 residues. The CDR3 DNA reads as TGTGCCACCAGTGAACCTGACAGGGGGAATTACAATGAGCAGTTCTTC. It codes for CATSEPDRGNYNEQFF.

The chain recombines TRBV19 with TRBJ1-1; D may be TRBD1 (6 bases). CDR3 length: 16 residues. V lost 7 bases and J lost 0, with 18 bases in between. Germline V lookup: CDR1 LNHDA, CDR2 SQIVND (reference sequence). The CDR3 sequence: CASNFRGVNLNTEAFF. CDR3 DNA: TGTGCCAGTAATTTCAGGGGCGTGAATCTGAACACTGAAGCTTTCTTT.

This clone has only one observation. The chain joins TRBV9 to TRBJ2-3; 10 nucleotides align to TRBD2. Germline V gene data show CDR1 as SGDLS and CDR2 as YYNGEE. The V gene end was trimmed by 4 bases and the J gene end by 0 bases; junction bases not matched to a gene: 5. This CDR3 has 16 residues. CDR3 in amino acids: CASSLGLAASTDTQYF. CDR3 in DNA: TGTGCCAGCAGCTTAGGACTAGCGGCTAGCACAGATACGCAGTATTTT.

This clone came up once. The rearrangement uses TRBV7-9 and TRBJ2-7; TRBD1 agrees at 10 bases. The CDR3 loop spans 15 amino acids. The J segment lost 3 bases and the V segment lost 5 bases, leaving 7 bases of the junction unmatched. In germline, CDR1 is SEHNR, CDR2 FQNEAQ (reference sequence). This chain's CDR3 is CASSENRDRGYEQYF. DNA of the CDR3: TGTGCCAGCAGCGAGAACCGGGACAGGGGCTACGAGCAGTACTTC.

With regard to this clone: An end of the junction does not agree with germline; a read error may underlie this. V gene TRBV9 combines with J gene TRBJ2-5; D remains ambiguous. The CDR3 is 9 residues long. In germline, CDR1 is SGDLS, CDR2 YYNGEE. CDR3 loop: CASSPYRDF. For the CDR3, the DNA is TGTGCCAGCAGCCCCTACCGGGACTTC.

This clone came up a few times. V gene TRBV19 combines with J gene TRBJ2-2; 8 bases agree with TRBD1. The germline gives CDR1 LNHDA, CDR2 SQIVND (reference sequence). The CDR3 sequence is 13 residues long. Losses at the gene ends were 11 bases for V and 4 bases for J; bases not matched to a gene: 6. The CDR3 DNA follows: TGTGCCTCTGGACAGGGCGGCACCGGGGAGCTGTTTTTT. It is translated as CASGQGGTGELFF.

J is TRBJ1-2 and V is TRBV7-2, with D unclear. The germline gives CDR1 SGHTA, CDR2 FQGNSA. This CDR3 is 16 amino acids long. Trimming took 3 bases from V and 0 from J, leaving 14 bases between them. For the CDR3, the DNA is TGTGCCAGCAGCTTGGAGTTTAGTGAAGCTAACTATGGCTACACCTTC. It translates to CASSLEFSEANYGYTF.

The chain recombines TRBV7-9 with TRBJ2-6; D might be TRBD1 (6 bases). Germline V gene data show CDR1 as SEHNR and CDR2 as FQNEAQ (reference sequence). Trimming stripped 3 bases from V and 4 bases from J, with 10 bases between. The CDR3 loop spans 15 amino acids. CDR3 sequence: CASSFVGAGANVLTF. CDR3 in DNA: TGTGCCAGCAGCTTTGTGGGGGCAGGGGCCAACGTCCTGACTTTC. Filled out from reference TRBV7-9 and TRBJ2-6, the complete variable domain reads DTGVSQNPRHKITKRGQNVTFRCDPISEHNRLYWYRQTLGQGPEFLTYFQNEAQLEKSRLLSDRFSAERPKGSFSTLEIQRTEQGDSAMYLCASSFVGAGANVLTFGAGSRLTVL.

The rearrangement joins TRBV4-1 to TRBJ2-7; 11 nucleotides line up with TRBD1. The CDR3 sequence is 15 residues long. V was clipped by 4 bases and J by 2 bases; unmatched bases: 4. Germline V gene data show CDR1 as MGHRA and CDR2 as YSYEKL. CDR3 sequence (DNA): TGCGCCAGCAGCCCCCCGGGACAGGGGGCCTACGAGCAGTACTTC. Translation: CASSPPGQGAYEQYF.

In the case of this clone: This sample also contains other DNA sequences that code for the same CDR3. This sequence joins TRBV7-3 and TRBJ2-3; 9 bases line up with TRBD2. Germline V gene data show CDR1 as SGHTA and CDR2 as FQGTGA. J lost 2 bases, V lost 6 bases, and 6 bases had no gene match. This CDR3 is built from 15 residues. The CDR3 DNA reads TGTGCCAGCAGTAAAGCGGGGGGCTCCACAGATACGCAGTATTTT. Encoded protein: CASSKAGGSTDTQYF. Full variable domain (missing parts from reference TRBV7-3 and TRBJ2-3): GAGVSQTPSNKVTEKGKYVELRCDPISGHTALYWYRQSLGQGPEFLIYFQGTGAADDSGLPNDRFFAVRPEGSVSTLKIQRTERGDSAVYLCASSKAGGSTDTQYFGPGTRLTVL.

This clone is a singleton in its sample. The CDR3 is CASSAHRVGRGNTIYF. The CDR3 DNA sequence: TGTGCCAGCAGTGCTCATAGGGTGGGGCGGGGAAACACCATATATTTT. The chain employs TRBV6-1 and TRBJ1-3; a weak D match, TRBD1 (5 bases). V dropped 4 bases and J dropped 4 bases, with 17 bases sitting between them. Germline V CDR1 and CDR2: MNHNS, SASEGT. The CDR3 is 16 residues long.

This clone was picked up one time. The CDR3 protein is CAWSDWDRGGTEAFF. CDR3 nucleotides: TGTGCCTGGAGTGATTGGGACAGGGGAGGAACTGAAGCTTTCTTT. The gene calls are TRBV30 and TRBJ1-1, with 10 bases that match TRBD1. V shed 1 base, J shed 5 bases, and the junction held 7 bases outside the gene matches. Germline CDR1 and CDR2: GTSNPN and SVGIG (reference sequence). The CDR3 has 15 residues. Filled out from reference TRBV30 and TRBJ1-1, the complete variable domain reads SQTIHQWPATLVQPVGSPLSLECTVEGTSNPNLYWYRQAAGRGLQLLFYSVGIGQISSEVPQNLSASRPQDRQFILSSKKLLLSDSGFYLCAWSDWDRGGTEAFFGQGTRLTVV.

This clone has at least ten counts. The chain carries TRBV6-5 and TRBJ2-5, with TRBD2 as a possible D gene (7 bases). The CDR3 totals 15 residues. CDR1 is MNHEY and CDR2 is SVGAGI in the germline V gene. V was shortened by 2 bases and J by 8 bases, with 18 bases between the two germline ends. CDR3 sequence (DNA): TGTGCCAGCAGTTACGGCGGGGGCCGGTTCGAAACCCAGTACTTC. This translates into CASSYGGGRFETQYF.

J is TRBJ1-1 and V is TRBV24-1; no clear D gene. Per germline, CDR1 KGHDR and CDR2 SFDVKD. Trimming cost V 2 bases and J 4 bases, with 7 bases left between them. This CDR3 spans 13 amino acids. CDR3 DNA: TGTGCCACCAGTGATTCTGTGAGCACTGAAGCTTTCTTT. The encoded protein is CATSDSVSTEAFF.

The chain employs TRBV6-5 and TRBJ2-3; D might be TRBD2 (6 bases). The ends were cut back, 6 bases at V and 0 bases at J, with 10 bases in the middle. Germline CDR1 reads MNHEY; CDR2 reads SVGAGI. The CDR3 contains 14 residues. The CDR3: CASRRETSTDTQYF. The CDR3 region has the DNA TGTGCCAGCAGGCGGGAAACTAGCACAGATACGCAGTATTTT.

The chain links TRBV11-2 to TRBJ2-5, with D maybe TRBD2 (5 bases). The CDR3 extends over 12 amino acids. The germline V and J ends were trimmed by 5 bases and 4 bases, with 8 bases remaining between them. Germline CDR1 reads SGHAT; CDR2 reads FQNNGV. In nucleotides, the CDR3 is TGTGCCAGCAGCCCACTAGGAGAGACCCAGTACTTC. Protein: CASSPLGETQYF.

The rearrangement uses TRBV30 and TRBJ1-4, with TRBD1 identical over 8 bases. From germline, CDR1 is GTSNPN and CDR2 SVGIG (reference sequence). With V trimmed by 6 bases and J by 3 bases, 6 bases remained unmatched. The CDR3 covers 14 residues. CDR3 protein: CACPDRVANEKLFF. The DNA of the CDR3 is TGTGCCTGCCCGGACAGGGTGGCTAATGAAAAACTGTTTTTT.

V is TRBV30 and J is TRBJ1-1, with D possibly being TRBD1 (6 bases). Per germline, CDR1 GTSNPN and CDR2 SVGIG (reference sequence). This CDR3 is 12 amino acids long. V was clipped by 5 bases and J by 3 bases, with 10 bases between them. CDR3 coding DNA: TGTGCCTGGGACAGGTTGGACACTGAAGCTTTCTTT. Translated, it gives CAWDRLDTEAFF.

V is TRBV18 and J is TRBJ1-5; D is ambiguous. Trimming shortened V by 2 bases and J by 0 bases, and 14 bases separated the two germline ends. The CDR3 runs to 17 residues. Germline loops: CDR1 KGHSH, CDR2 LQKENI. In DNA form, the CDR3 reads TGTGCCAGCTCACCAGGGCGAAACCCTTATAGCAATCAGCCCCAGCATTTT. Translating gives CASSPGRNPYSNQPQHF.